This T cell receptor (beta chain) stems from a study of neurological immune-mediated disorders. The authors made cDNA by 5'RACE with 10-nucleotide random UMIs. TCRdb passed the 5' RACE reads through MiXCR, listing each CDR3 protein once. Here the sample spans 71,000 or so distinct CDR3 sequences, roughly 15% being singletons. This clonotype showed up many times. Its cognate antigen is unknown. From germline, CDR1 is MNHEY and CDR2 SMNVEV (reference sequence). This CDR3 is 13 amino acids long. The V end was cut by 3 bases, the J end by 4 bases, with 9 bases between. Study-wide results and caveats: HTLV-1-associated myelopathy ranked highest for TCR clonal expansion and multiple sclerosis lowest, beneath healthy controls.

Stated time point: longitudinal time-point 1 (baseline). The unsorted libraries were produced from 2 million PBMCs held at -80 C. This chain connects TRBV27 to TRBJ2-5; tentatively, D is TRBD1 or TRBD2 (6 bases each). The sample was PBMCs. The sequence derives from a female donor with HTLV-1-associated myelopathy (HAM/TSP). Here the CDR3 reads CASSFGGGETQYF. CDR3 coding DNA: TGTGCCAGCAGTTTCGGAGGGGGAGAGACCCAGTACTTC.